This T cell receptor (beta chain) was found in a study of T cell responses to AZD1222 COVID-19 vaccine. Germline V lookup: CDR1 SGHRS, CDR2 YFSETQ. This CDR3 is built from 12 residues. V was shortened by 3 bases and J by 0 bases, with 4 bases between the two germline ends. The data were produced by immunoSEQ multiplex PCR, yet TCRdb's version contains in-frame clones alone and is incomplete. The sample lists about 83,000 clones, roughly 83% occurring once. The rearrangement joins TRBV5-1 to TRBJ2-7; unclear D gene. This specimen was peripheral blood, taken on day 0 of AZD1222 vaccination. The TCR was taken from an adult in good health. CDR3 sequence: CASSSTSYEQYF. CDR3 nucleotides: TGCGCCAGCAGCTCCACCTCCTACGAGCAGTACTTC.